The clone carrying this T cell receptor beta chain has only a few counts. Antigen specificity is unknown. Template switching added a universal primer site, and cDNA bore unique molecular identifiers. TCRdb called the 5' RACE reads again in MiXCR, with one record for every CDR3 protein. This sample has approximately 220,000 distinct CDR3 sequences, with around a tenth found just once. The data belong to a study of identical twins. This CDR3 has 20 amino acids. In germline, CDR1 is LGHNA, CDR2 YNFKEQ. Between the trimmed V and J ends, which lost 0 bases and 3 bases, there was a span of 23 bases. Study results and caveats: Invariant T cells like MAIT and iNKT could partly confound the zero-insertion analyses.

The sample taken for sequencing was memory (CD45RO+) T cells sorted from blood. The genes are TRBV4-2 and TRBJ2-2, with D perhaps matching TRBD2 (5 bases). The TCR originated in a woman aged 18 to 35 in good health. CDR3: CASSQEYRMAGGGYTGELFF. The DNA for the CDR3 is TGTGCCAGCAGCCAAGAATATCGGATGGCGGGCGGCGGCTACACCGGGGAGCTGTTTTTT.